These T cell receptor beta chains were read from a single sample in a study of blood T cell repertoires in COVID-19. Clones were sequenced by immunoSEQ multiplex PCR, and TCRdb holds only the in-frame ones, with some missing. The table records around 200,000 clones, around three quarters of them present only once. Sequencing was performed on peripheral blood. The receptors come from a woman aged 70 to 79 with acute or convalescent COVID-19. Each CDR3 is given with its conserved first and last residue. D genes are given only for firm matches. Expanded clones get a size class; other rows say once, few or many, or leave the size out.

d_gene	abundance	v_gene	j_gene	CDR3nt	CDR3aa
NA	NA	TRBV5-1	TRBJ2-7	TGCGCCAGCAGCGAAGGAGGCTCTCTCTCCTACGAGCAGTACTTC	CASSEGGSLSYEQYF
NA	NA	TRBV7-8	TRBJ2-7	TGTGCCAGCAGCTTAGAGGTCAGGGCTTCCTACGAGCAGTACTTC	CASSLEVRASYEQYF
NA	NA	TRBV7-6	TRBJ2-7	TGTGCCAGCAGCCCCCTGATCAGGGTAAATGAGGAGCAGTACTTC	CASSPLIRVNEEQYF
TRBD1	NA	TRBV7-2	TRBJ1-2	TGTGCCAGCAGCTTAGGGGGCAGGGGGACCTATGGCTACACCTTC	CASSLGGRGTYGYTF
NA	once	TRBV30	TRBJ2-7	TGTGCCTGGAGTGTACGGTTAGCAGAGCCCTACGAGCAGTACTTC	CAWSVRLAEPYEQYF
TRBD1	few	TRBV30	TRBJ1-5	TGTGCCTGGAGTGTAGGCAGGGGGATCAATCAGCCCCAGCATTTT	CAWSVGRGINQPQHF
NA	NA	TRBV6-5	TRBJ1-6	TGTGCCAGCAGGTTCACAGGAAATTCACCCCTCCACTTT	CASRFTGNSPLHF
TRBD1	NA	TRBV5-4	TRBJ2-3	TGTGCCAGCAGTACTGGGACAGGGGAAGCAGATACGCAGTATTTT	CASSTGTGEADTQYF
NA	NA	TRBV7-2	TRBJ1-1	TGTGCCAGCAGCTTAGGGGGGCGCAAGAACACTGAAGCTTTCTTT	CASSLGGRKNTEAFF
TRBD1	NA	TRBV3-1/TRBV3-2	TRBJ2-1	TGTGCCAGCAGCCCCCGGGACAGGTACAATGAGCAGTTCTTC	CASSPRDRYNEQFF
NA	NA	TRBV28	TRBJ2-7	TGTGCCAGCAGTTTACACCAACAGTCTATGACCTACGAGCAGTACTTC	CASSLHQQSMTYEQYF
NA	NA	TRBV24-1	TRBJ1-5	TGTGCCACCGCAAAACCGGGACACTCCTATCAGCCCCAGCATTTT	CATAKPGHSYQPQHF
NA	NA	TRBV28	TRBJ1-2	TGTGCCAGCAGTTTATTCTCAGGGGCCAACTATGGCTACACCTTC	CASSLFSGANYGYTF
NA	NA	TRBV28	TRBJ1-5	TGTGCCAGCAGCACTTCTTATAGCAATCAGCCCCAGCATTTT	CASSTSYSNQPQHF
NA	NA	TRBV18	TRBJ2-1	TGTGCCAGCTCACCAACCCGGGAACCCTCCCTCAATGAGCAGTTCTTC	CASSPTREPSLNEQFF
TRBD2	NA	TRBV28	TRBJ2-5	TGTGCCAGCAGTTTAGGACTAGCGGGAAGTGAGACCCAGTACTTC	CASSLGLAGSETQYF
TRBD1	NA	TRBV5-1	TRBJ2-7	TGCGCCAGCAGCGTAAATCGGGACAGGGTTTCCGAGCAGTACTTC	CASSVNRDRVSEQYF
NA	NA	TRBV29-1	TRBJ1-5	TGCAGCGTTAAGGGAGCCGGAGTGGATCAGCCCCAGCATTTT	CSVKGAGVDQPQHF
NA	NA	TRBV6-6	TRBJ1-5	TGTGCCAGCAGCCAGACAGGTGTCCCCCAGCATTTT	CASSQTGVPQHF
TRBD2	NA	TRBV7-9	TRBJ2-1	TGTGCCAGCAGCCCAGGACCTAGCGGGAGCTACAATGAGCAGTTCTTC	CASSPGPSGSYNEQFF
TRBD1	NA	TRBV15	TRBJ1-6	TGTGCCACCAGCAGAGTATTACAGGGGGCTGGGTCACCCCTCCACTTT	CATSRVLQGAGSPLHF
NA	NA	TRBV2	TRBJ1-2	TGTGCCAGCAGTGATAGGAGGGTGTTTGATGGCTACACCTTC	CASSDRRVFDGYTF
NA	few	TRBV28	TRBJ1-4	TGTGCCAGCAGAGCTTCTAATGAAAAACTGTTTTTT	CASRASNEKLFF
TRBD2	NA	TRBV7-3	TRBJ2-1	TGTGCCAGCAGCTTGACTAGCGCATACAATGAGCAGTTCTTC	CASSLTSAYNEQFF
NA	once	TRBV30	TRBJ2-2	TGTGCCTGGAGGATAACGGTAGGGGGTTACAGCGGGGAGCTGTTTTTT	CAWRITVGGYSGELFF
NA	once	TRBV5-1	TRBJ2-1	TGCGCCAGCAGCGACTGGACAGTATACAATGAGCAGTTCTTC	CASSDWTVYNEQFF
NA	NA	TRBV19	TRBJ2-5	TGTGCCAGTAGTATATCAGGGTTGTTCGAGACCCAGTACTTC	CASSISGLFETQYF
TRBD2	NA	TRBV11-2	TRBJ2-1	TGTGCCAGCAGTAAGGGACTAGCGGGAGAGGTTGAGCAGTTCTTC	CASSKGLAGEVEQFF
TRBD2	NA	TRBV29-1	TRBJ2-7	TGCAGCGTTGCCTCCGGGACTAGCGGATCCTACGAGCAGTACTTC	CSVASGTSGSYEQYF
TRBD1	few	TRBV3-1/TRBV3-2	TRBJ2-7	TGTGCCAGCAGCCTACCGGGACAGGACTACGAGCAGTACTTC	CASSLPGQDYEQYF
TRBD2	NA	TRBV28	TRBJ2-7	TGTGCCAGCAGTTTTATAGCGGGAGGGGCGTACGAGCAGTACTTC	CASSFIAGGAYEQYF
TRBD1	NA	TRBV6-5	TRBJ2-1	TGTGCCAGCAGTTACTTTGGACAGGGGGCGCTCGATGAGCAGTTCTTC	CASSYFGQGALDEQFF
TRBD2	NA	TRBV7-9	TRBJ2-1	TGTGCCAGCAGCCACGGGACTAGCGGGTTCAACAATGAGCAGTTCTTC	CASSHGTSGFNNEQFF
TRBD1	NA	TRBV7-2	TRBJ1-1	TGTGCCAGCAGCCCCAGACAGGGTGGGAACACTGAAGCTTTCTTT	CASSPRQGGNTEAFF
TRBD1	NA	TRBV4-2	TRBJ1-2	TGTGCCAGCAGCCACGGACAGGGGGCGACTAACTATGGCTACACCTTC	CASSHGQGATNYGYTF
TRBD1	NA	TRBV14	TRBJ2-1	TGTGCCAGCAGCTTCCGCCTGGACAGGGCTACCTACAATGAGCAGTTCTTC	CASSFRLDRATYNEQFF